This T cell receptor beta chain was recovered during a study of cytomegalovirus exposure and HLA in healthy donors. Donors were drawn from the roughly 130-subject validation cohort, separate from the roughly 700-subject first cohort. Looked up from germline, CDR1 is MNHEY and CDR2 is SMNVEV (reference sequence). V was clipped by 2 bases and J by 7 bases; unmatched bases: 6. The length of the CDR3 is 15 residues. TCRdb's copy holds only in-frame clones and misses some; the assay was immunoSEQ multiplex PCR. The data contain 65,000 to 70,000 clones, roughly nine tenths of them singletons. The rearrangement uses TRBV27 and TRBJ2-1; 9 bases match TRBD2. This clonotype was sampled from a man aged 18 to 30 in good health and CMV-seronegative. The sequencing input was PBMCs. The CDR3 DNA follows: TGTGCCAGCAGTTTAATGGCGGGAGGGCCGAATGAGCAGTTCTTC. Amino acids: CASSLMAGGPNEQFF.